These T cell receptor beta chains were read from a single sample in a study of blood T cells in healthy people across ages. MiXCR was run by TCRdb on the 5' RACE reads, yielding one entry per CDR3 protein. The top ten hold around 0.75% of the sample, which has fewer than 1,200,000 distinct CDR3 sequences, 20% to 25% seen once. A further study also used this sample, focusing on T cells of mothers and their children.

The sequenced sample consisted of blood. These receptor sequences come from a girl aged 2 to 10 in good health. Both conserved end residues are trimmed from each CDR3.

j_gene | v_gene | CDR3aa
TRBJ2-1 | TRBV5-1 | ASSLRASPPPYNEQF
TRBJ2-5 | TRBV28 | ASSRLTLQETQY
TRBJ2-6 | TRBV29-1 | SAIGGLAGGLGANVLT
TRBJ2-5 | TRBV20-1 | SARDDPGETQY
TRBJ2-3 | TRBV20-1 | SARIGDTQY
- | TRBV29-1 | SGDGVNEQF
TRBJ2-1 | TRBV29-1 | SVEDTGTGGGNEQF
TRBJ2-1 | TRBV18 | ASSPRTGTSGGNEQF
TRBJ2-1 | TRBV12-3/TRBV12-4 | ASSPQGNEQF
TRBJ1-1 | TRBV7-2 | ASSLASTGNTEAF
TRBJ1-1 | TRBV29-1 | SVPGPINTEAS
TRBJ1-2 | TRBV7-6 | ASSRLADNYGYT
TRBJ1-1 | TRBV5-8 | ASSFFGAYTEAF
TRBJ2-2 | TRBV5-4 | ASSLDIGRLF
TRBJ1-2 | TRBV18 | ASSPRDGDTPYGYT
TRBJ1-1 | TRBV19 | AVRRGETEAF
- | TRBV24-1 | ATSDPGTIQETQY
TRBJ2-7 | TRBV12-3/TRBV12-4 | ASGDDRGNEQY
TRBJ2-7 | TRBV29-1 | SVLLAYTYEQY
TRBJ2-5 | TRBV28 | ASRRRQVSRERKETQY
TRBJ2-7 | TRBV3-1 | ARTCLARDGEQY
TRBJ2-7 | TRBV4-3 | ASSQDVQAYEQY
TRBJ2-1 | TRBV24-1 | ATSPRGLGPEQF
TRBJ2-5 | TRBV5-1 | ASSTRDGAETQY
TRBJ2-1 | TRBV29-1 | SVVRELQF
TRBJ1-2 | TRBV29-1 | SVVLNPPAPYGYT
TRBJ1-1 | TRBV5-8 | ASSLEPAWDTEAF
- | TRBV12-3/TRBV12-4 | ASSFWGSGDPILDEQY
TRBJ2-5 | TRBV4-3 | ASSQVRDYQETQY
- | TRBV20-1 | SARDSGGAGNEQF
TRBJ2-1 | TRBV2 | ASSEVASNEQF
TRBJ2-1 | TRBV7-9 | ASGERDFSYNEQF
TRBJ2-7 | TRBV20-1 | SAGDRAAYEQY
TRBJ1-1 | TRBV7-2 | ASSLWWGEAF
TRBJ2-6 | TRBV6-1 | ASSQTGVGSSSGANVLT
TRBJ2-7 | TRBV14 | ASSQGSKEQY
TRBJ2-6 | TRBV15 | ATSRDRQGYGANVLT
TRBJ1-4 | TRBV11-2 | ASSFVGWEKLF
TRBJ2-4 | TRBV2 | ASSDMAIQY
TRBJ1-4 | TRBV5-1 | AGSLGQGKEKLF
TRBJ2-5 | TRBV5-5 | ASSWGFQETQY